A selection of T cell receptor beta chains follows, all from one sample in a study of shared clonotypes between healthy human individuals. Produced via immunoSEQ multiplex PCR; TCRdb's table is partial and in-frame only. The sample lists approximately 590,000 clones; about 95% were seen once. Material: naive CD8+ T cells sorted from blood. Receptors originate from a woman younger than 45 in good health. Each CDR3 is given with its conserved first and last residue. The order of the fields is V gene, J gene, clone size, D gene, CDR3 protein, CDR3 DNA. A D gene is named only where the DNA matches it firmly. Clone size appears in some rows only: once, few, many, or a class for an expanded clone.

V: TRBV19
J: TRBJ1-1
size: once
D: TRBD1
CDR3: CASSSRQGRPQAFF
DNA: TGTGCCAGTAGTTCCCGACAGGGCAGACCGCAAGCTTTCTTT

V: TRBV2
J: TRBJ2-7
size: .
D: .
CDR3: CASRGGMYEQYF
DNA: TGTGCCAGTCGCGGCGGGATGTACGAGCAGTACTTC

V: TRBV19
J: TRBJ1-6
size: .
D: TRBD1
CDR3: CASSPGQGGNSPLHF
DNA: TGTGCCAGTAGTCCAGGACAGGGAGGGAATTCACCCCTCCACTTT

V: TRBV28
J: TRBJ2-1
size: .
D: .
CDR3: CATYRRREQFF
DNA: TGTGCCACCTACCGGAGGCGGGAGCAGTTCTTC

V: TRBV7-6
J: TRBJ2-3
size: .
D: .
CDR3: CASSYPSAGASTDTQYF
DNA: TGTGCCAGCAGCTACCCTTCAGCTGGGGCCAGCACGGATACGCAGTATTTT

V: TRBV7-9
J: TRBJ1-1
size: .
D: .
CDR3: CASSPREAEAFF
DNA: TGTGCCAGCAGCCCTAGAGAAGCTGAAGCTTTCTTT

V: TRBV5-4
J: TRBJ2-2
size: .
D: TRBD2
CDR3: CASSWGLANTGELFF
DNA: TGTGCCAGCAGCTGGGGACTAGCGAACACCGGGGAGCTGTTTTTT

V: TRBV5-1
J: TRBJ1-2
size: .
D: .
CDR3: CASSLAVRAFDGYTF
DNA: TGCGCCAGCAGCTTGGCCGTCAGGGCCTTTGATGGCTACACCTTC

V: TRBV25-1
J: TRBJ2-1
size: .
D: .
CDR3: CASSPQRHAPGNEQFF
DNA: TGTGCCAGCAGTCCTCAGAGGCACGCCCCCGGCAATGAGCAGTTCTTC

V: TRBV7-9
J: TRBJ2-2
size: .
D: .
CDR3: CASGPRGRGLTGELFF
DNA: TGTGCCAGCGGCCCACGGGGAAGAGGTTTAACCGGGGAGCTGTTTTTT

V: TRBV15
J: TRBJ2-5
size: .
D: TRBD2
CDR3: CATSRDLRLAGGEETQYF
DNA: TGTGCCACCAGCAGAGATCTCCGACTAGCGGGAGGGGAGGAGACCCAGTACTTC

V: TRBV5-4
J: TRBJ1-4
size: once
D: .
CDR3: CASSLAGEGEKLFF
DNA: TGTGCCAGCAGCTTGGCAGGGGAGGGTGAAAAACTGTTTTTT

V: TRBV7-8
J: TRBJ2-1
size: .
D: TRBD2
CDR3: CASSLREGTLAGGPYNEQFF
DNA: TGTGCCAGCAGCTTGAGGGAGGGGACCTTAGCGGGAGGGCCCTACAATGAGCAGTTCTTC

V: TRBV2
J: TRBJ1-2
size: .
D: .
CDR3: CASRTGRDYGYTF
DNA: TGTGCCAGCAGGACAGGCAGAGACTATGGCTACACCTTC

V: TRBV5-6
J: TRBJ1-2
size: once
D: TRBD1
CDR3: CASSFYYRDRGVGYTF
DNA: TGTGCCAGCAGCTTTTATTACCGGGACAGGGGTGTTGGCTACACCTTC

V: TRBV19
J: TRBJ2-1
size: once
D: TRBD2
CDR3: CASSPGLAVLNEQFF
DNA: TGTGCCAGTAGCCCAGGACTAGCGGTGCTTAATGAGCAGTTCTTC

V: TRBV2
J: TRBJ2-7
size: .
D: .
CDR3: CASRLGTSSSYEQYF
DNA: TGTGCCAGCAGGCTAGGGACTTCGAGCTCCTACGAGCAGTACTTC

V: TRBV4-1
J: TRBJ2-5
size: .
D: .
CDR3: CASSPPGGPSGKYQETQYF
DNA: TGCGCCAGCAGCCCTCCTGGAGGGCCCAGCGGAAAGTACCAAGAGACCCAGTACTTC

V: TRBV20-1
J: TRBJ1-2
size: .
D: .
CDR3: CSAREYGYTF
DNA: TGCAGTGCTAGAGAATATGGCTACACCTTC

V: TRBV4-1
J: TRBJ2-1
size: .
D: TRBD2
CDR3: CASSQEPAGPTYNEQFF
DNA: TGCGCCAGCAGCCAAGAGCCAGCGGGACCCACCTACAATGAGCAGTTCTTC

V: TRBV10-1
J: TRBJ1-1
size: .
D: .
CDR3: CASSESAGVNTEAFF
DNA: TGCGCCAGCAGTGAGTCGGCCGGGGTGAACACTGAAGCTTTCTTT

V: TRBV10-1
J: TRBJ2-2
size: .
D: TRBD1
CDR3: CASSEGTGGTGELFF
DNA: TGCGCCAGCAGTGAGGGGACAGGCGGAACCGGGGAGCTGTTTTTT

V: TRBV7-9
J: TRBJ2-7
size: .
D: .
CDR3: CASSPNRDSYSYEQYF
DNA: TGTGCCAGCAGCCCCAATCGGGACTCATACTCCTACGAGCAGTACTTC

V: TRBV27
J: TRBJ2-1
size: .
D: TRBD2
CDR3: CASSPSGSSYNEQFF
DNA: TGTGCCAGCAGTCCTAGCGGGAGCTCCTACAATGAGCAGTTCTTC

V: TRBV15
J: TRBJ1-1
size: .
D: .
CDR3: CATSTANTEAFF
DNA: TGTGCCACCAGCACAGCAAACACTGAAGCTTTCTTT

V: TRBV27
J: TRBJ2-7
size: .
D: TRBD1
CDR3: CASSPTGTGYEQYF
DNA: TGTGCCAGCAGTCCCACCGGGACAGGGTACGAGCAGTACTTC

V: TRBV15
J: TRBJ2-1
size: .
D: TRBD1
CDR3: CATNYGQDPYNEQFF
DNA: TGTGCCACCAACTACGGACAGGACCCTTACAATGAGCAGTTCTTC

V: TRBV18
J: TRBJ1-5
size: once
D: .
CDR3: CASSPTVGSNQPQHF
DNA: TGTGCCAGCTCACCAACCGTCGGGAGCAATCAGCCCCAGCATTTT

V: TRBV10-3
J: TRBJ2-1
size: .
D: TRBD2
CDR3: CATARREEGYNEQFF
DNA: TGTGCCACTGCTAGGCGGGAGGAGGGCTACAATGAGCAGTTCTTC

V: TRBV14
J: TRBJ2-7
size: .
D: .
CDR3: CASSPVKGEQYF
DNA: TGTGCCAGCAGCCCTGTGAAGGGGGAGCAGTACTTC

V: TRBV7-2
J: TRBJ2-1
size: .
D: TRBD1
CDR3: CASSYSNRGEQFF
DNA: TGTGCCAGCAGCTACTCAAACAGGGGAGAGCAGTTCTTC

V: TRBV6-5
J: TRBJ2-3
size: .
D: TRBD1
CDR3: CASSYSRQGGTDTQYF
DNA: TGTGCCAGCAGTTACTCGCGACAGGGAGGCACAGATACGCAGTATTTT

V: TRBV7-9
J: TRBJ2-7
size: .
D: .
CDR3: CASSLLFHEQYF
DNA: TGTGCCAGCAGCTTATTGTTTCACGAGCAGTACTTC

V: TRBV6-6
J: TRBJ1-5
size: .
D: TRBD1
CDR3: CASSLTGGGNQPQHF
DNA: TGTGCCAGCAGTTTAACAGGGGGCGGCAATCAGCCCCAGCATTTT

V: TRBV6-1
J: TRBJ2-7
size: .
D: .
CDR3: CASSEARAGTLSYEQYF
DNA: TGTGCCAGCAGTGAAGCCCGGGCCGGGACACTCTCCTACGAGCAGTACTTC

V: TRBV2
J: TRBJ2-5
size: .
D: .
CDR3: CASAGIAETQYF
DNA: TGTGCCAGTGCCGGCATTGCGGAGACCCAGTACTTC

V: TRBV19
J: TRBJ2-7
size: .
D: .
CDR3: CASTIYAGGYEQYF
DNA: TGTGCCAGTACCATCTACGCTGGGGGATACGAGCAGTACTTC

V: TRBV4-2
J: TRBJ1-1
size: once
D: .
CDR3: CASSLGNTEAFF
DNA: TGTGCCAGCAGCTTGGGCAACACTGAAGCTTTCTTT

V: TRBV13
J: TRBJ1-5
size: .
D: .
CDR3: CASSLGHNQPQHF
DNA: TGTGCCAGCAGCTTAGGGCACAATCAGCCCCAGCATTTT

V: TRBV4-1
J: TRBJ2-7
size: .
D: .
CDR3: CASSQVGSGTYEQYF
DNA: TGCGCCAGCAGCCAAGTCGGGAGTGGTACCTACGAGCAGTACTTC

V: TRBV27
J: TRBJ2-1
size: .
D: .
CDR3: CASSFYPRNEQFF
DNA: TGTGCCAGCAGTTTCTACCCACGGAATGAGCAGTTCTTC

V: TRBV4-1
J: TRBJ2-7
size: .
D: .
CDR3: CASSQEPGSTYEQYF
DNA: TGCGCCAGCAGCCAAGAACCGGGATCCACCTACGAGCAGTACTTC

V: TRBV9
J: TRBJ1-4
size: .
D: TRBD1
CDR3: CASSVGAGQGNEKLFF
DNA: TGTGCCAGCAGCGTAGGGGCCGGACAGGGTAATGAAAAACTGTTTTTT

V: TRBV6-4
J: TRBJ1-5
size: .
D: TRBD1
CDR3: CASSEQGRYSNQPQHF
DNA: TGTGCCAGCAGTGAACAGGGGCGATATAGCAATCAGCCCCAGCATTTT

V: TRBV11-1
J: TRBJ2-1
size: .
D: .
CDR3: CASSLPGSYNEQFF
DNA: TGTGCCAGCAGCTTACCCGGGTCCTACAATGAGCAGTTCTTC

V: TRBV27
J: TRBJ2-7
size: .
D: .
CDR3: CASSFFTTYEQYF
DNA: TGTGCCAGCAGTTTTTTCACTACCTACGAGCAGTACTTC

V: TRBV27
J: TRBJ2-2
size: .
D: .
CDR3: CASRTTGMTGELFF
DNA: TGTGCCAGCAGAACTACAGGGATGACCGGGGAGCTGTTTTTT

V: TRBV19
J: TRBJ1-5
size: .
D: .
CDR3: CASSRSGADNQPQHF
DNA: TGTGCCAGTAGCCGGTCGGGGGCAGACAATCAGCCCCAGCATTTT